This TCR beta chain was identified in a study of blood T cell repertoires in COVID-19 (dated by TCRdb to about 2020). For context, the study as a whole: The collaborator samples originated in the United States, Italy and Spain and spanned the acute and convalescent phases of COVID-19. Where available, HLA class I and class II types were obtained from metadata supplied by the sample provider rather than from assay-based typing. The prospective study material was composed of cDNA or gDNA derived from T cells, B-cell-depleted T cells, or PBMCs. Sample metadata almost always included a de-identified subject ID, COVID-19 status, age in years and sex. The samples were drawn from the first 160 participants of the ongoing ImmuneRACE study and from 1,254 subjects provided by 6 global collaborators. The repertoires were released in a freely available public database intended as a resource for research on the immune response to SARS-CoV-2. The dataset comprised deeply sampled blood TCRbeta repertoires from subjects exposed to, actively infected with, or recovered from COVID-19.

A note on this clone: What this receptor recognizes is not known. Qualities for individual bases were not recorded, and no much larger clone is one base off.

TCRbeta CDR3 regions were amplified from genomic DNA by means of the immunoSEQ Assay, a bias-controlled multiplex PCR. The published analysis was carried out like this. The number of nucleated cells in each sample was estimated by amplification of reference gene primers within the assay. Sequence reads were collapsed and filtered to measure the absolute abundance of every unique TCRbeta CDR3 rearrangement. Productive Simpson clonality was computed per sample as the square root of Simpson's diversity index over productive rearrangements. The clones in this table, taken by TCRdb from immuneACCESS, are in-frame only. Not every clone is retained; where verified, under half of the shortfall comes from an unresolved V gene, and the cause of the rest is unknown. The DNA gave D and trimming, while V, J and clone size come from that table. The sample includes about 140,000 clones, with about 87% observed a single time. The ten biggest clones cover approximately 1.5% of the sample.

CDR1 is given as MNHNS and CDR2 as SASEGT, both from the germline V gene. The CDR3 numbers 15 residues from cysteine through phenylalanine. Here the CDR3 DNA is all that survives: 45 bases in frame from base 1. Cut back by 3 bases and 4 bases, the V and J ends lie 15 bases apart. Collaborating institutions collected whole blood in K2EDTA tubes following their own protocols. For TCRbeta analysis, collaborator samples were shipped as frozen whole blood, as isolated PBMCs, or as DNA extracted from either sample type. Study-level results and caveats: The quantity of clinical and demographic metadata differed by source and by participant and was supplied without curation.

The material sequenced was peripheral blood. The chain was built from TRBV6-1 and TRBJ1-2; confidence is insufficient to name the D gene. This receptor was taken from a woman aged 50 to 65 with acute or convalescent COVID-19. At the DNA level, the sequence is TGTGCCAGCAGTGAGCCGGGTAACCCGCCCTATGGCTACACCTTC. Its protein product is CASSEPGNPPYGYTF.